The next 18 T cell receptor beta chains were all read from a single sample in a study of blood T cells in healthy people across ages. Alongside a J-beta primer mix, a sample-barcoded 5' primer served in a second PCR lasting roughly 7 to 12 cycles. MiXCR, run by TCRdb on the 5' RACE reads, gives a single entry per CDR3 protein. The sample yields 1.6 million or so distinct CDR3 sequences, almost 35% seen once. Specimen: blood. Receptors were obtained from a woman aged 25 to 39 in good health.

This clonotype appeared many times. This CDR3 reads CASSLAGADTQYF. The DNA of the CDR3 is TGTGCCAGCAGCTTAGCGGGGGCAGATACGCAGTATTTT. This rearrangement joins TRBV7-9 to TRBJ2-3; tentatively, D is TRBD1 or TRBD2 (5 bases each). The CDR3 length is 13 residues. Trimming took off 0 bases at V and 4 bases at J, with 5 bases between the two ends. Germline V lookup: CDR1 SEHNR, CDR2 FQNEAQ (reference sequence). Supplemented by reference TRBV7-9 and TRBJ2-3, the full variable domain reads DTGVSQNPRHKITKRGQNVTFRCDPISEHNRLYWYRQTLGQGPEFLTYFQNEAQLEKSRLLSDRFSAERPKGSFSTLEIQRTEQGDSAMYLCASSLAGADTQYFGPGTRLTVL.

The chain carries TRBV25-1 and TRBJ1-5, with 7 bases aligning to TRBD1. Germline lookup yields CDR1 MGHDK and CDR2 SYGVNS. J was trimmed by 2 bases and V by 8 bases; bases with no gene match: 9. The CDR3 spans 15 residues. CDR3 region: CASGHDRAGNQPQHF. The CDR3 DNA sequence: TGTGCCAGCGGGCATGACAGGGCTGGCAATCAGCCCCAGCATTTT.

The chain has TRBV28 and TRBJ2-3; D ambiguous. Germline loops: CDR1 MDHEN, CDR2 SYDVKM. The CDR3 contains 12 residues. Trimming took 8 bases from V and 3 from J, leaving 9 bases between them. Written as DNA, the CDR3 is TGTGCCAGCGGTGAAAAGACAGATACGCAGTATTTT. Protein sequence: CASGEKTDTQYF.

With respect to this clonotype: A much larger clone sits a single nucleotide away, making a read error possible. DNA of the CDR3: TGCAGTGCCACCGATCCGAGAAGATCCTACAATGAGCAGTTCTTC. Encoded protein: CSATDPRRSYNEQFF. The J gene is TRBJ2-1, the V gene TRBV20-1; no firm D call. The CDR3 is 15 amino acids. CDR1 and CDR2 (germline): DFQATT, SNEGSKA (reference sequence). V was cut by 6 bases and J by 1 base, with 16 bases left in between.

The chain links TRBV20-1 to TRBJ2-3; 11 bases are shared with TRBD2. V trimming: 2 bases; J trimming: 5 bases; junction bases outside the gene matches: 3. The CDR3 contains 14 residues. From germline, CDR1 is DFQATT and CDR2 SNEGSKA (reference sequence). The DNA of the CDR3 is TGCAGTGCTAGATCTAGCGGGAGGAGAGATACGCAGTATTTT. Protein: CSARSSGRRDTQYF.

This clonotype has a handful of counts. The rearrangement joins TRBV20-1 to TRBJ2-7; perhaps TRBD1 as D (6 bases). The CDR3 is made up of 14 amino acids. Trimming removed 5 bases at V and 1 base at J, with 15 bases between. Germline lookup yields CDR1 DFQATT and CDR2 SNEGSKA (reference sequence). DNA for the CDR3: TGCAGTGCTGCAATGGAGACAGGATCCTACGAGCAGTACTTC. It encodes CSAAMETGSYEQYF.

This clonotype has a handful of counts. V is TRBV21-1 and J is TRBJ2-1; the D call TRBD2 from the table was never checked on the DNA. TRBV21-1 is described as a pseudogene. This CDR3 region has 19 residues. The CDR3 coding sequence is TGTGCCAGCAGCAGTATTCCCGGGACTAGCGGGAGGGCCCACAATGAGCAGTTCTTC. It is translated as CASSSIPGTSGRAHNEQFF.

This clonotype was found a few times. The V call is TRBV7-2, the J call TRBJ1-2; 8 positions agree with TRBD1. The CDR3 runs to 14 residues. J lost 7 bases, V lost 3 bases, and 7 bases had no gene match. CDR1 is SGHTA and CDR2 is FQGNSA in the germline V gene. The CDR3 loop is CASSFGTGTTGYTF. In DNA form, the CDR3 reads TGTGCCAGCAGCTTCGGGACAGGAACGACTGGCTACACCTTC.

The J gene is TRBJ2-1, the V gene TRBV11-2, with 8 bases matching TRBD2. Germline-derived CDR1 and CDR2 are SGHAT and FQNNGV. Unmatched junction bases numbered 11, after V lost 5 bases and J lost 8 bases. The CDR3 covers 15 residues. The CDR3, as DNA: TGTGCCAGCAGCCCCGGGGGGGGAGGCGATTATGAGCAGTTCTTC. It translates to CASSPGGGGDYEQFF.

This clonotype was detected only a few times. The chain joins TRBV2 to TRBJ2-3, with D perhaps TRBD1 (6 bases). CDR1 SNHLY and CDR2 FYNNEI come from the germline V gene. The CDR3 extends over 13 amino acids. V was shortened by 6 bases and J by 6 bases, with 13 bases between the two germline ends. The CDR3 loop is CASRYYRADTQYF. CDR3 sequence (DNA): TGTGCCAGCAGGTACTACAGGGCGGATACGCAGTATTTT.

The chain is built from TRBV9 and TRBJ1-2; TRBD1 is a possible D gene (6 bases). Germline lookup yields CDR1 SGDLS and CDR2 YYNGEE. The V gene lost 3 bases and the J gene lost 3 bases, with 18 bases spanning the gap. The length of the CDR3 is 16 residues. The CDR3 bases are TGTGCCAGCAGCGGTTTTAACAGGGAGAAAGACTATGGCTACACCTTC. It encodes CASSGFNREKDYGYTF.

This clonotype was seen only a few times. The chain joins TRBV13 to TRBJ2-7; perhaps TRBD2 as D (5 bases). The CDR3 spans 15 residues. Germline V gene lookup returns CDR1 PRHDT and CDR2 FYEKMQ (reference sequence). V was cut by 0 bases and J by 7 bases, with 16 bases left in between. CDR3 nucleotide sequence: TGTGCCAGCAGCTTAGGCCTCGCCGGGAACATTGAGCAGTACTTC. Its translation: CASSLGLAGNIEQYF.

Points on this clonotype: This is likely a read error, given that the CDR3 carries no conserved phenylalanine or tryptophan at its end. The chain joins TRBV15 to TRBJ2-4, with a possible D match to TRBD2 (5 bases). The assigned J gene may be wrong: the sequence end matches TRBJ2-5 better. Looked up from germline, CDR1 is LNHNV and CDR2 is YYDKDF (reference sequence). This CDR3 has 14 residues. CDR3 in amino acids: CATSRDNGEETQYC. For the CDR3, the DNA is TGTGCCACCAGCAGAGATAACGGGGAAGAGACCCAGTACTGC.

The CDR3 coding sequence is TGTGCCAGCAGCCCAGAGACGCTGGGCAATCAGCCCCAGCATTTT. Translation: CASSPETLGNQPQHF. The chain links TRBV7-2 to TRBJ1-5; D uncertain. This CDR3 region has 15 residues. Germline lookup yields CDR1 SGHTA and CDR2 FQGNSA. The V and J ends lost 5 bases and 2 bases respectively, with 13 bases between them.

The DNA for the CDR3 is TGTGCCATCAGTGAGTCGGCGGGGTTAGCTACTGAAGCTTTCTTT. It yields the protein CAISESAGLATEAFF. This chain uses TRBV10-3 with TRBJ1-1; D is unclear. Germline-derived CDR1 and CDR2 are ENHRY and SYGVKD. This CDR3 comprises 15 residues. The V end lost 0 bases, the J end lost 5 bases, and 13 bases lay between the germline ends.

This chain links TRBV9 with TRBJ2-1; 10 bases map to TRBD2. This CDR3 spans 15 amino acids. Trimming took 4 bases from V and 5 from J; bases not matched to a gene: 6. Germline CDR1 reads SGDLS; CDR2 reads YYNGEE. The CDR3 DNA reads as TGTGCCAGCAGCCCGGGACTAGCGATAAACAATGAGCAGTTCTTC. This sequence encodes CASSPGLAINNEQFF. Full variable domain (outside the CDR3, taken from reference TRBV9 and TRBJ2-1): DSGVTQTPKHLITATGQRVTLRCSPRSGDLSVYWYQQSLDQGLQFLIQYYNGEERAKGNILERFSAQQFPDLHSELNLSSLELGDSALYFCASSPGLAINNEQFFGPGTRLTVL.

This rearrangement joins TRBV28 to TRBJ1-2; the D gene is possibly TRBD1 (5 bases). The germline gives CDR1 MDHEN, CDR2 SYDVKM. There are 14 residues in the CDR3. Trimming shortened V by 8 bases and J by 3 bases, and 16 bases separated the two germline ends. The CDR3 nucleotides are TGTGCCAGCGGTGCCGGGACTCAGGACTATGGCTACACCTTC. Translated, it gives CASGAGTQDYGYTF.

This CDR3 reads CASSKEADGSYGYTF. The CDR3 region has the DNA TGTGCCAGCAGCAAAGAGGCGGATGGTAGCTATGGCTACACCTTC. The chain uses TRBV21-1 and TRBJ1-2. TRBV21-1 is annotated as a pseudogene. The CDR3 length is 15 residues.